The 18 T cell receptor beta chains below come from one sample, sequenced in a study of regulatory T cells in long-lasting Graves disease. As for time point: newly diagnosed GD, antithyroid drugs for less than 3 months. Generation of the TCR library employed RNA extracted from PBMCs. HTBI primers from iRepertoire and Arm-PCR of CDR3 regions yielded the TCR beta libraries. TCRdb re-analysed the multiplex PCR reads in MiXCR, keeping a single row per CDR3 protein. The table lists around 500,000 distinct CDR3 sequences, about 16% of them singletons. These data also featured in a second study, about T cells in Graves' hyperthyroidism and ophthalmopathy.

Here the sequenced sample was peripheral blood mononuclear cells (PBMCs), taken at new diagnosis, from a patient treated with antithyroid drugs. These receptors all come from a woman aged 35-65 years with Graves disease.

The sample holds many counts of this clonotype. The V gene is TRBV24-1, the J gene TRBJ1-2; unclear D gene. In germline, CDR1 is KGHDR, CDR2 SFDVKD. CDR3 length: 11 amino acids. The CDR3 DNA is TGTGCTACTGCTGACATCTATGGCTACACCTTC. It codes for CATADIYGYTF.

J is TRBJ1-6 and V is TRBV4-3; D not resolved. This CDR3 has 17 residues. CDR1 is LGHNA and CDR2 is YSLEER in the germline V gene. The V end lost 1 base, the J end lost 3 bases, and 13 bases lay between the germline ends. CDR3 region: CASSQGGAGNYNSPLHF. The CDR3 nucleotides are TGCGCCAGCAGCCAAGGGGGTGCGGGGAACTATAATTCACCCCTCCACTTT.

In this sample, this clonotype turned up a few times. The rearrangement uses TRBV6-1 and TRBJ2-7, with 7 bases that match TRBD2. The junction had 10 bases not matched to a gene; V was cut back by 5 bases and J by 6 bases. The CDR3 loop spans 14 amino acids. Germline CDR1 MNHNS, CDR2 SASEGT. CDR3 in DNA: TGTGCCAGCAGTCCCCTGGGGAGGGCGGGCGAGCAGTACTTC. This codes for CASSPLGRAGEQYF.

This clonotype was observed a handful of times. The chain combines TRBV7-9 with TRBJ2-5, with 7 positions matching TRBD2. This CDR3 has 15 amino acids. The germline CDR1 and CDR2 sequences are SEHNR and FQNEAQ (reference sequence). J gave up 4 bases and V 6 bases, and 11 bases lay outside the gene matches. CDR3 sequence reads: CASSFPSGAGETQYF. CDR3 sequence (DNA): TGTGCCAGCAGTTTTCCAAGCGGGGCTGGAGAGACCCAGTACTTC.

V usage is TRBV4-1 and J usage is TRBJ1-2; 7 bases align to TRBD1. CDR3 length equals 14 residues. From germline, CDR1 is MGHRA and CDR2 YSYEKL. Trimming cost V 3 bases and J 1 base; bases outside gene matches: 2. DNA for the CDR3: TGCGCCAGCAGCCAGGGGACAGATAACTATGGCTACACCTTC. Translating it yields CASSQGTDNYGYTF.

This clonotype was detected many times. V is TRBV20-1 and J is TRBJ1-3; TRBD1 matches 7 bases. The junction had 3 bases not matched to a gene; V was cut back by 5 bases and J by 2 bases. The germline V gene encodes CDR1 DFQATT and CDR2 SNEGSKA (reference sequence). This CDR3 comprises 13 residues. Here the CDR3 DNA reads TGCAGTGCTCCCAGGGGGGCTGGAAACACCATATATTTT. Translated: CSAPRGAGNTIYF.

The chain carries TRBV20-1 and TRBJ2-7, with D unresolved. Deletions cut 3 bases from V and 4 bases from J, with 22 bases between. The germline V gene encodes CDR1 DFQATT and CDR2 SNEGSKA (reference sequence). The CDR3 is made up of 16 amino acids. CDR3 bases: TGCAGTGCTAGCCCCCCCGACCGAGTAAAGTCTTACGAGCAGTACTTC. As protein: CSASPPDRVKSYEQYF.

This clonotype appeared a few times. The V and J genes are TRBV4-1 and TRBJ2-7, with a tentative D call TRBD2 (7 bases). CDR1 MGHRA and CDR2 YSYEKL come from the germline V gene. Trimming took 4 bases from V and 1 from J, leaving 20 bases between them. The CDR3 contains 17 residues. The CDR3 DNA reads TGCGCCAGCAGCCCTTGGGGGGGCACTTTAGGGTCCTACGAGCAGTACTTC. Translating gives CASSPWGGTLGSYEQYF.

This clonotype has at least ten counts. The V gene is TRBV20-1, the J gene TRBJ2-5; 9 bases line up with TRBD2. The CDR3 covers 13 residues. CDR1 and CDR2 from the germline V gene are DFQATT and SNEGSKA (reference sequence). Trimming at V came to 6 bases and at J to 5 bases, leaving 7 bases not matched to a gene. CDR3 bases: TGCAGTGCGTATAGCGGGGGATGGGAGACCCAGTACTTC. Translating gives CSAYSGGWETQYF.

Worth noting for this clonotype: This may be a read error: a much more frequent sequence differs by one nucleotide. The conserved closing phenylalanine or tryptophan is absent in this CDR3, likely reflecting a read error. Here the CDR3 reads CASRGGRLAKTDTQYS. CDR3 nucleotide sequence: TGTGCCAGCAGGGGGGGGCGACTAGCGAAAACAGATACGCAGTATTCT. This chain links TRBV12-3 or TRBV12-4 with TRBJ2-3; TRBD2 agrees at 8 bases. CDR3 size: 16 residues. With 6 bases clipped from V and 3 bases from J, the junction kept 11 bases outside the gene matches.

This clonotype was recorded many times. The germline gene is not matched at one end of the junction; a read error may be the cause. The chain combines TRBV20-1 with TRBJ1-1; no definite D call. This CDR3 is built from 13 residues. Germline lookup yields CDR1 DFQATT and CDR2 SNEGSKA (reference sequence). CDR3 loop: CSARNRMKTEAFF. CDR3 DNA sequence: TGCAGTGCTAGGAACAGAATGAAAACTGAAGCTTTCTTT.

The sample holds many counts of this clonotype. The rearrangement links TRBV7-2 to TRBJ2-7; unclear D gene. Germline V CDR1 and CDR2: SGHTA, FQGNSA. The CDR3 covers 14 residues. V was cut by 1 base and J by 1 base, with 8 bases left in between. The DNA of the CDR3 is TGTGCCAGCAGCTTAGTGTTCAGATCCTACGAGCAGTACTTC. Residues: CASSLVFRSYEQYF. The full variable domain, its missing parts supplied by reference TRBV7-2 and TRBJ2-7, is GAGVSQSPSNKVTEKGKDVELRCDPISGHTALYWYRQSLGQGLEFLIYFQGNSAPDKSGLPSDRFSAERTGGSVSTLTIQRTQQEDSAVYLCASSLVFRSYEQYFGPGTRLTVT.

Worth noting for this clonotype: Just one base apart from a much larger clone, this may be a read error. V and J are TRBV12-3 or TRBV12-4 and TRBJ1-5, with 8 bases aligning to TRBD1. This CDR3 contains 13 residues. CDR3: CDSSQQGEQPQHF. The CDR3 DNA is TGTGACAGCAGCCAACAGGGGGAACAGCCCCAGCATTTT.

V usage is TRBV28 and J usage is TRBJ2-1; 9 bases are a match to TRBD2. Trimming removed 7 bases from V and 6 bases from J; junction bases left unmatched: 7. Germline V gene lookup returns CDR1 MDHEN and CDR2 SYDVKM. There are 14 residues in the CDR3. The CDR3 region is CASIPGLAGNEQFF. The CDR3 DNA reads TGTGCCAGCATCCCGGGACTAGCAGGCAATGAGCAGTTCTTC.

This clonotype appeared many times. The chain couples TRBV28 to TRBJ2-3, with TRBD1 identical over 7 bases. Germline V gene sequence: CDR1 MDHEN, CDR2 SYDVKM. With 6 bases clipped from V and 3 bases from J, the junction kept 9 bases outside the gene matches. This CDR3 spans 15 amino acids. The CDR3 DNA follows: TGTGCCAGCAGCCGGACAGGTTCAGGGACAGATACGCAGTATTTT. The encoded protein is CASSRTGSGTDTQYF. The whole variable domain, filled in from reference TRBV28 and TRBJ2-3, reads DVKVTQSSRYLVKRTGEKVFLECVQDMDHENMFWYRQDPGLGLRLIYFSYDVKMKEKGDIPEGYSVSREKKERFSLILESASTNQTSMYLCASSRTGSGTDTQYFGPGTRLTVL.

This clonotype was counted only a few times. V and J are TRBV5-1 and TRBJ1-1; D is undetermined. Looked up from germline, CDR1 is SGHRS and CDR2 is YFSETQ. The CDR3 has 12 amino acids. V was shortened by 0 bases and J by 8 bases, with 8 bases between the two germline ends. CDR3 in DNA: TGCGCCAGCAGCTTGGTAGGCGTGGAAGCTTTCTTT. It yields the protein CASSLVGVEAFF.

The V gene is TRBV10-3, the J gene TRBJ2-1; 8 positions agree with TRBD1. Germline V gives CDR1 ENHRY, CDR2 SYGVKD. Trimming removed 8 bases from V and 4 bases from J; junction bases left unmatched: 7. This CDR3 region has 14 residues. CDR3 in amino acids: CAIGNRQGYNEQFF. The CDR3 DNA reads TGTGCCATCGGAAACCGACAGGGGTACAATGAGCAGTTCTTC.

This rearrangement joins TRBV10-3 to TRBJ2-7; 10 bases align to TRBD1. The trim removed 4 bases at V and 4 bases at J, leaving 7 bases unmatched. Germline V gene sequence: CDR1 ENHRY, CDR2 SYGVKD. The CDR3 covers 15 residues. The CDR3 DNA reads as TGTGCCATCAGTGGGGGACAGGGGTCAGGGTACGAGCAGTACTTC. This gives the protein CAISGGQGSGYEQYF.